The entry that follows covers one T cell receptor beta chain sequence. The antigen remains undetermined. The CDR3 runs to 17 residues. The V gene end was trimmed by 1 base and the J gene end by 3 bases; junction bases not matched to a gene: 9. Germline CDR1 reads LGHNA; CDR2 reads YNFKEQ. Repertoires were generated with immunoSEQ multiplex PCR, while TCRdb's copy carries only in-frame clones and drops some. The sample lists 9,100 or so clones, less than 90% occurring once. The data are from a study of blood T cell dynamics during melanoma immunotherapy. Overall study findings and caveats: Clones driving repertoire changes may be melanoma-specific or general immune activation.

Time point given: week 3, after first cycle of checkpoint inhibitor. Material: blood, obtained from a patient treated with checkpoint blockade. The origin of this receptor is a human donor with melanoma. V is TRBV4-2 and J is TRBJ2-1; TRBD2 agrees at 7 bases. This CDR3 reads CASSQVTSEKYYNEQFF. The CDR3 DNA sequence: TGTGCCAGCAGCCAAGTAACTAGCGAAAAATACTACAATGAGCAGTTCTTC.